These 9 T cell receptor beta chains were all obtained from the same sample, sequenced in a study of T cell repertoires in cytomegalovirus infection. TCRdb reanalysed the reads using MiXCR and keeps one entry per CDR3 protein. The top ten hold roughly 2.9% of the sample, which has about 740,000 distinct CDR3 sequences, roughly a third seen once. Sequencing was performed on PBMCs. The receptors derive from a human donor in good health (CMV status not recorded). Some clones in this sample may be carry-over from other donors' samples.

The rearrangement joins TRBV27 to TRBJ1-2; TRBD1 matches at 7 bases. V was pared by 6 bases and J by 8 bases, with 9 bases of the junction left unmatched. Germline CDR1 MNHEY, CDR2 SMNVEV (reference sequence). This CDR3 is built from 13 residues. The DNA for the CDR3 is TGTGCCAGCAGAGTTACCGGGACAGCAGGCTACACCTTC. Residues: CASRVTGTAGYTF.

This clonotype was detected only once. CDR3 loop: CASSVVASEARTDTQYF. As DNA, the CDR3 is TGTGCCAGCAGCGTAGTAGCCTCCGAAGCTCGCACAGATACGCAGTATTTT. The chain uses TRBV9 and TRBJ2-3, with unresolved D. V lost 0 bases to trimming and J lost 1 base, with 15 bases between them. Germline-derived CDR1 and CDR2 are SGDLS and YYNGEE. CDR3 size: 17 residues.

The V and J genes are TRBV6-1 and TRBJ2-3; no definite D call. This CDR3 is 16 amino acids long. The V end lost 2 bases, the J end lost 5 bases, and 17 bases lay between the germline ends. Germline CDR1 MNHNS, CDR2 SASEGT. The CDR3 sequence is CASSELATSRVDTQYF. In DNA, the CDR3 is TGTGCCAGCAGTGAACTCGCGACTTCACGGGTAGATACGCAGTATTTT.

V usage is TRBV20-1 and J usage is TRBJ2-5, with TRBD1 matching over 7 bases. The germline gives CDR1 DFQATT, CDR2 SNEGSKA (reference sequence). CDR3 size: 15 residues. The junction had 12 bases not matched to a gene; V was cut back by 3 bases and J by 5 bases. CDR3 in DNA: TGCAGTGCTAGGTACCGAAGAGGGGGCGGCGAGACCCAGTACTTC. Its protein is CSARYRRGGGETQYF.

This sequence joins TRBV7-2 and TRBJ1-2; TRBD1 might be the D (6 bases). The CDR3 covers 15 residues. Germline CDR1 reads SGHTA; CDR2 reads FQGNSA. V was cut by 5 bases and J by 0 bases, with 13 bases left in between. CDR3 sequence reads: CASSRGTNSNYGYTF. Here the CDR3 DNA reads TGTGCCAGCAGCCGAGGGACAAATTCTAACTATGGCTACACCTTC.

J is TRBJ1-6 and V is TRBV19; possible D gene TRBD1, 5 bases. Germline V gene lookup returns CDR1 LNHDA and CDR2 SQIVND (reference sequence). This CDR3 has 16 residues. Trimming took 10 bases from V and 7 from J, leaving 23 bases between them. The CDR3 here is CATTRSGGEKNSPLHF. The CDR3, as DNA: TGTGCCACTACAAGATCTGGAGGGGAGAAGAATTCACCCCTCCACTTT.

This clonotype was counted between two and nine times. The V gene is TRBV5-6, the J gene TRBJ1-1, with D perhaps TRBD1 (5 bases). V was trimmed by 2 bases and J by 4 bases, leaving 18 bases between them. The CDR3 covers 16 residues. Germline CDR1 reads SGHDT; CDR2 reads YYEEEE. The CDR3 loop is CASSFGTGLSGTEAFF. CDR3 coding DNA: TGTGCCAGCAGCTTCGGGACGGGCCTTAGCGGCACTGAAGCTTTCTTT.

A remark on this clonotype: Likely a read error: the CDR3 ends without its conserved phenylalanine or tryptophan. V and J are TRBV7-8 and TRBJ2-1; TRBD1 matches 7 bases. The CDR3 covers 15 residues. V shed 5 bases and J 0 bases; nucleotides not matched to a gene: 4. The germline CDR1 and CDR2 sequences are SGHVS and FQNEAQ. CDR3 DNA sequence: TGTGCCAGCAGCAAGACAGGGTTCTCCTACAATGAGCAGTTCTTA. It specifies CASSKTGFSYNEQFL.

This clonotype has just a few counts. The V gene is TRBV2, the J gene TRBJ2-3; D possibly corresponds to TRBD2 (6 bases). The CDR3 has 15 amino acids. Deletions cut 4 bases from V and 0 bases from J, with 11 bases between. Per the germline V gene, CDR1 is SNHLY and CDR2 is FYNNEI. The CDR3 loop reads CASSGAGMSTDTQYF. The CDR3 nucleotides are TGTGCCAGCAGTGGGGCGGGGATGAGCACAGATACGCAGTATTTT.